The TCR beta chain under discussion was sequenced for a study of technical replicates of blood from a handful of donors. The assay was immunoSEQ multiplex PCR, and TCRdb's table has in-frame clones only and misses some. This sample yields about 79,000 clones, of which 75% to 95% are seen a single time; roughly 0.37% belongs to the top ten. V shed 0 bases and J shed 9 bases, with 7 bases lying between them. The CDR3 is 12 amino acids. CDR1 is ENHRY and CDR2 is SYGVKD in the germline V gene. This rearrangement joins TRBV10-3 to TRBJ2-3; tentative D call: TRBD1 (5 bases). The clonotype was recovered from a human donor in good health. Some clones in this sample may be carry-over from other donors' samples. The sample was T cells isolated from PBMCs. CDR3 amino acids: CAISESQVTQYF. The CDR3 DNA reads TGTGCCATCAGTGAGTCACAGGTGACGCAGTATTTT.